What follows is one T cell receptor beta chain and its context. What it recognizes is unknown. The source of the sample is a study of CD8 T cells in ankylosing spondylitis. Broader study findings: With a CD8+ phenotype, disease-linked clones were relatively rare in peripheral blood. Fewer than ten highly homologous variants made up a TCR beta motif, and this motif appeared characteristic of ankylosing spondylitis blood. Prior work had noted some motif variants in reactive arthritis blood and synovial fluid. From matched ankylosing spondylitis synovial fluid, disease-linked clones were reportedly recovered at significantly enriched levels.

Quantitative 5'-RACE with molecular barcodes generated TCR beta libraries. MiXCR, applied by TCRdb to the 5' RACE reads, yields one record per CDR3 protein. The repertoire consists of fewer than 750,000 distinct CDR3 sequences, with under 20% occurring once and the leading ten covering 19%. This CDR3 is 12 amino acids long. V shed 7 bases and J 6 bases; nucleotides not matched to a gene: 1. Germline V gives CDR1 DFQATT, CDR2 SNEGSKA (reference sequence). Sequences were obtained from blood, either unsorted or a sorted T cell fraction (not recorded which). This clonotype originated in a male donor with ankylosing spondylitis. The chain combines TRBV20-1 with TRBJ2-1, with 12 bases aligning to TRBD2. CDR3 amino acids: CSGLAGANEQFF. In DNA form, the CDR3 reads TGCAGTGGACTAGCGGGGGCCAATGAGCAGTTCTTC.